This T cell receptor (beta chain) appears in the sequencing data of a study of Tregs in tolerant kidney transplant recipients. Study-wide results and limits: Expanding Tregs on activated donor B cells appeared to best identify donor-specific TCRbeta clones.

This clone was detected once. The antigen is not known. The protocol was immunoSEQ multiplex PCR, while the TCRdb copy is restricted to in-frame clones and leaves out a portion. Among 110,000 or so clones listed, around 94% were seen once. The CDR3 runs to 14 residues. V was trimmed by 4 bases and J by 0 bases, leaving 10 bases between them. Germline V gene lookup returns CDR1 SGHNT and CDR2 YYREEE (reference sequence). The source material was CD4+ T cells from blood. The clonotype originates from a human donor in good health. V gene TRBV5-4 combines with J gene TRBJ1-2; D unresolved. This CDR3 reads CASSLGSANYGYTF. CDR3 DNA: TGTGCCAGCAGCCTGGGATCGGCTAACTATGGCTACACCTTC.